A single sample is the source of the 11 T cell receptor beta chains below, sequenced in a study of T cell responses to AZD1222 COVID-19 vaccine. Produced via immunoSEQ multiplex PCR; TCRdb's table is partial and in-frame only. The sample shows around 120,000 clones, 80% to 90% of them seen only once. Specimen: peripheral blood, collected on day 0 of MenACWY control vaccination. These receptors were taken from an adult in good health.

The CDR3 nucleotides read TGTGCCAGTAGTCCCTCGGGACTAGCGGGAACGCTGGCGGAGACCCAGTACTTC. The encoded protein is CASSPSGLAGTLAETQYF. The J gene is TRBJ2-5, the V gene TRBV19; 13 bases match TRBD2. This CDR3 has 18 residues. The junction had 14 bases not matched to a gene; V was cut back by 5 bases and J by 5 bases. The germline CDR1 and CDR2 sequences are LNHDA and SQIVND (reference sequence).

This clone has just a few counts. The genes are TRBV11-2 and TRBJ2-4; TRBD1 might be the D (6 bases). Germline V CDR1 and CDR2: SGHAT, FQNNGV. The CDR3 is 14 amino acids. The germline V and J ends were trimmed by 3 bases and 1 base, with 7 bases remaining between them. The CDR3 is CASSFDRAKNIQYF. CDR3 DNA sequence: TGTGCCAGCAGCTTCGACAGGGCCAAAAACATTCAGTACTTC.

The CDR3 region has the DNA TGTGCCAGCAGCCAAGTGCGGGGAATCATGACAGATACGCAGTATTTT. Translation gives CASSQVRGIMTDTQYF. J is TRBJ2-3 and V is TRBV3-1 (or the pseudogene TRBV3-2), with TRBD2 as a possible D gene (6 bases). This CDR3 has 16 amino acids. V was cut by 1 base and J by 3 bases, with 14 bases left in between. CDR1 LGHDT and CDR2 YNNKEL come from the germline V gene (reference sequence).

The CDR3 DNA reads as TGCGCCAGCACAAAGAGGGGGGCGGGGTACAATGAGCAGTTCTTC. Its translation is CASTKRGAGYNEQFF. The V and J genes are TRBV5-1 and TRBJ2-1; possibly TRBD1 or TRBD2 for D (6 bases each). From germline, CDR1 is SGHRS and CDR2 YFSETQ. The V and J ends lost 6 bases and 4 bases respectively, with 17 bases between them. The CDR3 has 15 residues.

This chain joins TRBV7-8 and TRBJ1-3; no clear D gene. This CDR3 spans 17 amino acids. CDR1 is SGHVS and CDR2 is FQNEAQ in the germline V gene. Trimming stripped 5 bases from V and 4 bases from J, with 21 bases between. In DNA form, the CDR3 reads TGTGCCAGCAGCGGGTTAGGTGTTAGCGCTTCCGGAAACACCATATATTTT. Its translation: CASSGLGVSASGNTIYF.

This clone was observed once. This chain joins TRBV19 and TRBJ1-5, with TRBD1 matching 8 bases. This CDR3 has 15 amino acids. V trimming: 4 bases; J trimming: 3 bases; junction bases outside the gene matches: 5. CDR1 and CDR2 (germline): LNHDA, SQIVND (reference sequence). CDR3 nucleotide sequence: TGTGCCAGTAGTAACGACAGGGGCTTCAATCAGCCCCAGCATTTT. It encodes CASSNDRGFNQPQHF.

The V gene is TRBV6-6, the J gene TRBJ2-7; possibly TRBD1 for D (6 bases). The V end was cut by 5 bases, the J end by 4 bases, with 9 bases between. CDR3 length: 12 amino acids. The germline V gene encodes CDR1 MNHNY and CDR2 SVGAGI (reference sequence). For the CDR3, the DNA is TGTGCCAGCAGTGGACAGTTTTACGAGCAGTACTTC. This translates into CASSGQFYEQYF.

The V call is TRBV20-1, the J call TRBJ1-2; D gene unclear. This CDR3 comprises 11 residues. V was pared by 4 bases and J by 4 bases, with 7 bases between. CDR1 is DFQATT and CDR2 is SNEGSKA in the germline V gene (reference sequence). The CDR3 DNA is TGCAGTGCTATTTCCCTCTATGGCTACACCTTC. Translated: CSAISLYGYTF.

The chain employs TRBV7-2 and TRBJ2-7, with 8 bases that match TRBD1. This CDR3 has 14 residues. From germline, CDR1 is SGHTA and CDR2 FQGNSA. V lost 1 base to trimming and J lost 4 bases; unmatched junction nucleotides: 3. CDR3 region: CASSLGQGRYEQYF. For the CDR3, the DNA is TGTGCCAGCAGCTTAGGACAGGGGAGATACGAGCAGTACTTC.

The chain recombines TRBV6-5 with TRBJ1-5; no definite D call. CDR1 and CDR2 (germline): MNHEY, SVGAGI. V gave up 2 bases and J gave up 2 bases, with 10 bases separating them. The CDR3 consists of 15 residues. This chain's CDR3 is CASSYEHGRNQPQHF. Here the CDR3 DNA reads TGTGCCAGCAGTTACGAGCATGGCCGCAATCAGCCCCAGCATTTT.

The chain joins TRBV3-1 (or the pseudogene TRBV3-2) to TRBJ1-4; D ambiguous. Germline CDR1 reads LGHDT; CDR2 reads YNNKEL (reference sequence). V was pared by 0 bases and J by 11 bases, with 10 bases between. There are 13 residues in the CDR3. CDR3 loop: CASSQDRGEKLFF. The CDR3 DNA reads as TGTGCCAGCAGCCAAGACCGGGGTGAGAAACTGTTTTTT.